This T cell receptor (beta chain) was recovered during a study of blood T cell repertoires in COVID-19. Study details: Samples taken during acute and convalescent COVID-19 were collected in the United States, Italy and Spain.

Sequenced by immunoSEQ multiplex PCR; TCRdb stores in-frame clones only, minus some. The table lists 270,000 or so clones, roughly 87% of them singletons, with 10% to 15% in the top ten. The TCR comes from a human donor in a cohort sampled during active COVID-19. Sequencing input: peripheral blood.

CDR3 protein: CASSLGSSGKETQYF. The CDR3 DNA is TGCGCCAGCAGCTTGGGGTCTAGCGGGAAGGAGACCCAGTACTTC. The rearrangement uses TRBV5-1 and TRBJ2-5; 9 bases are shared with TRBD2. The CDR3 runs to 15 residues. With 0 bases clipped from V and 5 bases from J, the junction kept 5 bases outside the gene matches. The germline gives CDR1 SGHRS, CDR2 YFSETQ.